The present entry profiles one T cell receptor beta chain with its context. As yet, its antigen is unknown. Libraries were prepared by immunoSEQ multiplex PCR; TCRdb keeps only in-frame clonotypes and omits some of them. This table holds 65,000 to 80,000 clones, 80% to 95% found once. This entry comes from a study of OX40 agonist ivuxolimab in advanced cancers. Looking at the study overall: Aged 23 to 79 with a mean of 60 years, they were around 83% male. Participants could have had prior anti-PD-1, anti-PD-L1 or anti-CTLA-4 therapy, and less than 45% had some. General observations from the study: Low clonal expansion, among the lowest seen, marked partial responders at 0.1-3.0 mg/kg. CD4+ T cells averaged fewer expanded clones than CD8+ T cells.

This CDR3 contains 14 residues. V dropped 1 base and J dropped 5; count of bases not matched to a gene: 0. The germline V gene encodes CDR1 LNHDA and CDR2 SQIVND (reference sequence). The chain combines TRBV19 with TRBJ2-2, with 8 nucleotides matching TRBD1. This TCR derives from an adult with an advanced solid tumor such as melanoma, head and neck, liver or kidney cancer. Sequencing was performed on CD4+ or CD8+ T cells sorted from blood, taken in a trial of the OX40 agonist ivuxolimab. CDR3 coding DNA: TGTGCCAGTAGTATAGGACAGGGGACCGGGGAGCTGTTTTTT. Translation gives CASSIGQGTGELFF.